This T cell receptor beta chain was identified during a study of graft-versus-host responses after intestinal transplantation. Study as a whole: Once they had received anti-thymocyte globulin induction, all recipients took tacrolimus and steroids for around 3 years.

Study results and caveats: Early post-transplant falls in HvG clones accompanied the peak levels of circulating GvH clones.

Produced via immunoSEQ multiplex PCR; TCRdb's table is partial and in-frame only. The sample records roughly 130,000 clones, over 90% being singletons. V was shortened by 3 bases and J by 7 bases, with 16 bases between the two germline ends. The CDR3 is 15 amino acids. Per germline, CDR1 LGHNA and CDR2 YNFKEQ. Remarks on this clone: What it recognizes is unknown.

The sample here was unstimulated CD4+ T cells sorted from spleen or lymph node cells, taken before intestinal transplant. The clonotype was recovered from a human donor who received an intestinal transplant. This chain connects TRBV4-2 to TRBJ1-5, with TRBD1 as a possible D gene (6 bases). For the CDR3, the DNA is TGTGCCAGCAGCCACAATTTGGGGGGCAGGCAGCCCCAGCATTTT. Its translation: CASSHNLGGRQPQHF.